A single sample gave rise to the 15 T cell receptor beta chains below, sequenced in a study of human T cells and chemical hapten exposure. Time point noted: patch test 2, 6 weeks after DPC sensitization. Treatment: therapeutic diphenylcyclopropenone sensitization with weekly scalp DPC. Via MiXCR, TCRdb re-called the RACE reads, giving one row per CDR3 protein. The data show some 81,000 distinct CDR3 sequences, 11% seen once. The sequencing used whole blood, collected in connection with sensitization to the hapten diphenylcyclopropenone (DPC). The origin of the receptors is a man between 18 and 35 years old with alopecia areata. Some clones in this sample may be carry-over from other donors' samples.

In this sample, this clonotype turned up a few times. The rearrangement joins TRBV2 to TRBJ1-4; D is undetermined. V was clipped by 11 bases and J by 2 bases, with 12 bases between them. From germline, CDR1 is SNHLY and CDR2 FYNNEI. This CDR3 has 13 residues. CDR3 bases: TGTGCCTTGGAATCCCGCACTAATGAAAAACTGTTTTTT. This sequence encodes CALESRTNEKLFF.

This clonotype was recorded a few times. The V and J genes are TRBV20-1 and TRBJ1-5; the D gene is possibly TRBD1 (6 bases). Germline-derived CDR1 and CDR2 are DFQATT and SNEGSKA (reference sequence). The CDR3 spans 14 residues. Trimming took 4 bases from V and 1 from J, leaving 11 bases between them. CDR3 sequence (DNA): TGCAGTGCTACACAGGGTCTGAGCAATCAGCCCCAGCATTTT. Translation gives CSATQGLSNQPQHF.

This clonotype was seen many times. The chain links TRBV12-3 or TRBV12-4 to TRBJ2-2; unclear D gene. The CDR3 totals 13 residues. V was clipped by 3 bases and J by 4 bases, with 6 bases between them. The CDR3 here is CASSFRFTGELFF. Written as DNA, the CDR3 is TGTGCCAGCAGTTTCAGGTTCACCGGGGAGCTGTTTTTT.

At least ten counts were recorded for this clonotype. The CDR3 coding sequence is TGTGCCAGCAGCCTGCGGACAGGGTCGGTAGATACGCAGTATTTT. Protein: CASSLRTGSVDTQYF. The chain couples TRBV7-6 to TRBJ2-3; 8 positions agree with TRBD1. The CDR3 is 15 amino acids. Losses at the gene ends were 5 bases for V and 5 bases for J; bases not matched to a gene: 9. CDR1 is SGHVS and CDR2 is FNYEAQ in the germline V gene.

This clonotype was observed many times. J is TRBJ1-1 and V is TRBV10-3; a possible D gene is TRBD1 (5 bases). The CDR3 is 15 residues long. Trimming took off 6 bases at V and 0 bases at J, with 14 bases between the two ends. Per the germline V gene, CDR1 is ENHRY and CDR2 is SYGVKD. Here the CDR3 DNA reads TGTGCCATCAGGGAGGGGACGGTCATGAACACTGAAGCTTTCTTT. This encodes CAIREGTVMNTEAFF.

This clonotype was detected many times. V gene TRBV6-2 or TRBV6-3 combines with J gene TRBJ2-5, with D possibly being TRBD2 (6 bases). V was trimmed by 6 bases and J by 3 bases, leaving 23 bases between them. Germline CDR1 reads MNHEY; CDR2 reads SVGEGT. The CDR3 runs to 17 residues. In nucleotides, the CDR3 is TGTGCCAGCAGACAAGGTTTGACCTGGATAGCGGAAGAGACCCAGTACTTC. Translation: CASRQGLTWIAEETQYF.

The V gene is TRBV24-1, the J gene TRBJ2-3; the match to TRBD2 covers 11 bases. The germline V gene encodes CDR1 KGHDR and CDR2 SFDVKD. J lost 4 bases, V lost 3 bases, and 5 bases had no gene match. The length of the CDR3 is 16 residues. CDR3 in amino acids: CATSDPGTSGADTQYF. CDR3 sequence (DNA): TGTGCCACCAGTGATCCCGGGACTAGCGGCGCAGATACGCAGTATTTT.

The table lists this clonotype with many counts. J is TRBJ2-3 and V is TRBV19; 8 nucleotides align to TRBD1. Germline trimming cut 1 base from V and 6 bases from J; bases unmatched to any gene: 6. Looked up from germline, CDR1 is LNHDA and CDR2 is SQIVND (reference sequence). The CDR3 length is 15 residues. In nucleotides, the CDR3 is TGTGCCAGTAGTATAGGCAGGGGGCAGCCGGATACGCAGTATTTT. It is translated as CASSIGRGQPDTQYF.

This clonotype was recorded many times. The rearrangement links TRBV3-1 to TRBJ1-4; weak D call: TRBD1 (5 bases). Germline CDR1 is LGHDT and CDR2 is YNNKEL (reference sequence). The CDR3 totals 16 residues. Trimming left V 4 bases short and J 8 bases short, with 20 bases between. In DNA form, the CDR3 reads TGTGCCAGCAGCCGCCTAAGTGGGGCATTGAAAGAAAAACTGTTTTTT. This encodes CASSRLSGALKEKLFF.

As DNA, the CDR3 is TGCGCCAGCAGCCAAGGGGGGCCCCGGGAGACCCAGTACTTC. The encoded protein is CASSQGGPRETQYF. The rearrangement joins TRBV4-3 to TRBJ2-5; D perhaps matches TRBD1 (6 bases). Germline V gives CDR1 LGHNA, CDR2 YSLEER. The V end lost 1 base, the J end lost 5 bases, and 11 bases lay between the germline ends. The CDR3 length is 14 residues.

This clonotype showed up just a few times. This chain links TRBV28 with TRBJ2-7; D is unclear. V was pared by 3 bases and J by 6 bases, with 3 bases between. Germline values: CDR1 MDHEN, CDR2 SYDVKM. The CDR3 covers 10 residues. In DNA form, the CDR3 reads TGTGCCAGCAGTTTGGGCGAGCAGTACTTC. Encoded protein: CASSLGEQYF.

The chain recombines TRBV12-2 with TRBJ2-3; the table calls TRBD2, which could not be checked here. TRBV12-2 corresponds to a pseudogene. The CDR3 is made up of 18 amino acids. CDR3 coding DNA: TGTGCAAGTCGCCCCCGGACTAGCGGGGGACCTAGCACAGATACGCAGTATTTT. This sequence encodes CASRPRTSGGPSTDTQYF.

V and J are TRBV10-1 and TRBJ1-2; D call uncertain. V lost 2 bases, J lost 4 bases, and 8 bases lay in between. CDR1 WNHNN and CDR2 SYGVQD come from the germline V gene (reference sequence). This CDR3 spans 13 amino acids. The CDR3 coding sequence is TGCGCCAGCAGTGAGCGGCAGAGCTATGGCTACACCTTC. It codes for CASSERQSYGYTF.

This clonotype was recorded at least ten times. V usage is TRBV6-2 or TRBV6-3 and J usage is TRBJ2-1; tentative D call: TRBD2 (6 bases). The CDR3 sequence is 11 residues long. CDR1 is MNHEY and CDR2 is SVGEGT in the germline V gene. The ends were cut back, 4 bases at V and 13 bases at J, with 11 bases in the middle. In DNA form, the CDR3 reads TGTGCCAGCAGTTGGTGGGGGGAACAGTTCTTC. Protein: CASSWWGEQFF.

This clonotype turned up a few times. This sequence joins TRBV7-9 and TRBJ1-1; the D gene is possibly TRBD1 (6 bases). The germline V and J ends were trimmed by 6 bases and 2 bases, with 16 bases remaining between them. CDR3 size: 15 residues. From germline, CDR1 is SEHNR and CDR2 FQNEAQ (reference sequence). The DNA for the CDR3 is TGTGCCAGCAGTCCCGTAGGGGGTGGAAACACTGAAGCTTTCTTT. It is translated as CASSPVGGGNTEAFF.